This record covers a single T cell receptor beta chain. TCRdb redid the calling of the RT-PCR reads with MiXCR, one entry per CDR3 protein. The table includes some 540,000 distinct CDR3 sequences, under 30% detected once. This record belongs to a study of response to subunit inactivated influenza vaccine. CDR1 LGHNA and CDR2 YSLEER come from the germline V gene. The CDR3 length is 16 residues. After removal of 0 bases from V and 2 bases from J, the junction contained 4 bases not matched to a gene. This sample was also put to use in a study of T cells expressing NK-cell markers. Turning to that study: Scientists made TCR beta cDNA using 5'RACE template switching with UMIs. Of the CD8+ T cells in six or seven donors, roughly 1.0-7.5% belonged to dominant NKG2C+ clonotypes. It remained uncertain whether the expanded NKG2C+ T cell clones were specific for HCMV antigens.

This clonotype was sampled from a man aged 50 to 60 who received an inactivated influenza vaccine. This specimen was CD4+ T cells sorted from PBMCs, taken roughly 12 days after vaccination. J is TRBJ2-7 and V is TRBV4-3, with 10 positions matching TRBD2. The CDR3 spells CASSQEASGGAYEQYF. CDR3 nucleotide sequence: TGCGCCAGCAGCCAAGAGGCTAGCGGGGGAGCCTACGAGCAGTACTTC.